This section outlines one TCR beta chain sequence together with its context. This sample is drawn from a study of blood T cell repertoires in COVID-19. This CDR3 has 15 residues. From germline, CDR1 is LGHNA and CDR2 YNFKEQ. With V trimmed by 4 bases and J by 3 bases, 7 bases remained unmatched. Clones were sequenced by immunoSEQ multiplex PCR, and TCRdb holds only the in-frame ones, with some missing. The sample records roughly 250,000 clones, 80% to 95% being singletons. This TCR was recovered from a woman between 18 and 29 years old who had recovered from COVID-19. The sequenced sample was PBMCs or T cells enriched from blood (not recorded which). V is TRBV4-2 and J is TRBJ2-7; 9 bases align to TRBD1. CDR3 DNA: TGTGCCAGCAGCCCAGACTCGGGACAGGGCTACGAGCAGTACTTC. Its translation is CASSPDSGQGYEQYF.